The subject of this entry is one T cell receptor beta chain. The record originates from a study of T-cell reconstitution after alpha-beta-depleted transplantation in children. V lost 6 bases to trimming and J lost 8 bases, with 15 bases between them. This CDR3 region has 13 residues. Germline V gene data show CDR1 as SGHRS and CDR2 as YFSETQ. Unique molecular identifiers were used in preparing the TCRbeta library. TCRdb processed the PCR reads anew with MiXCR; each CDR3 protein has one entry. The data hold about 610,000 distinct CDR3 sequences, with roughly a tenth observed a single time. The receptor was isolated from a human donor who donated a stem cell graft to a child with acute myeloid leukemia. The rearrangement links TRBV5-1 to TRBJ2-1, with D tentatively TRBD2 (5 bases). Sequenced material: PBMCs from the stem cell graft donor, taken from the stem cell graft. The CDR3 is CASKEPGGDEQFF. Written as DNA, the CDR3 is TGCGCCAGCAAGGAACCCGGAGGCGATGAGCAGTTCTTC.